This T cell receptor beta chain was profiled in a study of blood T cell repertoires in COVID-19. Study details: Researchers got acute and convalescent COVID-19 samples from the United States, Italy and Spain. PBMCs, B-cell-depleted T cells, or T cells provided the cDNA or gDNA that made up the material.

Original processing methods: It was from reference gene primer amplification that nucleated cell counts were estimated. Clones were sequenced by immunoSEQ multiplex PCR, and TCRdb holds only the in-frame ones, with some missing. V and J calls and clone size are as listed in that table; D and trimming were resolved from the DNA. The sample records tens of thousands of clones, 85% to 90% being singletons. Trimming removed 4 bases from V and 6 bases from J, with 17 bases in between. The germline CDR1 and CDR2 sequences are SGHKS and YYEKEE (reference sequence). This CDR3 contains 15 residues. The sequenced material came from peripheral blood. The chain recombines TRBV5-5 with TRBJ2-1; TRBD2 is a possible D gene (5 bases). The receptor was isolated from a human donor in a cohort sampled during active COVID-19. CDR3 DNA sequence: TGTGCCAGCAGCCCAATGACCGGCCGGGGCAATGAGCAGTTCTTC. Amino acid sequence: CASSPMTGRGNEQFF.